This T cell receptor (beta chain) was recorded in a study of vaccination and CD4 T cells after COVID-19. The germline V gene encodes CDR1 MNHEY and CDR2 SVGAGI. This CDR3 contains 14 residues. The germline V and J ends were trimmed by 0 bases and 3 bases, with 8 bases remaining between them. Details on this clonotype: What it binds is unknown.

Documented treatment: roughly 10-day PBMC culture with coronavirus spike peptide pools or control peptides (ViraFEST assay). ViraFEST enlarged antigen-specific T cell populations with peptide pools and afterwards sequenced TCRs. Alongside about 10 IU/ml IL-2 and 10 ug/ml peptide pools, PBMCs were cultured at a few million per well. Researchers used the Oncomine TCR Beta short-read assay to sequence DNA from cultured CD4+ T cells. Researchers extracted genomic DNA from CD4+ T cells that had been cultured. From the PCR reads, TCRdb called clonotypes with MiXCR, one entry per CDR3 protein. The sample carries roughly 15,000 distinct CDR3 sequences, 51% recorded once.

The clonotype comes from a human donor who had recovered from COVID-19. Sequencing input: CD4+ T cells from blood, cultured in vitro. The chain carries TRBV6-5 and TRBJ2-5; either TRBD1 or TRBD2 may supply D (5 bases each). The CDR3 loop is CASSYSWGKETQYF. DNA of the CDR3: TGTGCCAGCAGTTACTCGTGGGGGAAAGAGACCCAGTACTTC.